The entry below describes one T cell receptor beta chain. Its specificity is not known. Sequencing of TCR beta covered CD8+ and CD4+ T cells obtained from blood. Negative isolation yielded CD4+ and CD8+ T cells, and FACS enriched TEMRA cells. With random hexamers, reverse transcription was performed on about 0.5 to 1 ug of RNA. The authors amplified TCR beta CDR3 across 54 Vbeta and 13 Jbeta using immunoSEQ multiplex PCR. From the immunoSEQ multiplex PCR reads, TCRdb called clonotypes with MiXCR, one entry per CDR3 protein. The sample comprises 100,000 to 150,000 distinct CDR3 sequences, less than 95% of which are singletons, and more than 0.095% rests with the top ten. These data are taken from a study of CD8 T cells in Susac syndrome. Germline V gene sequence: CDR1 MDHEN, CDR2 SYDVKM. Deletions cut 4 bases from V and 3 bases from J, with 6 bases between. The CDR3 runs to 12 residues. Study-level findings and limits: As the study acknowledged, the number of individuals in its TCR sequencing and HLA analysis was relatively small.

This clonotype was sampled from a human donor in good health. The gene calls are TRBV28 and TRBJ1-1, with D hard to call. Source material: CD4+ T cells from PBMCs. This CDR3 is CASSSGDTEAFF. Here the CDR3 DNA reads TGTGCCAGCAGTTCAGGAGACACTGAAGCTTTCTTT.